These 8 T cell receptor beta chains came from one sample sequenced in a study of T cells after posttransplantation cyclophosphamide. The protocol was immunoSEQ multiplex PCR, while the TCRdb copy is restricted to in-frame clones and leaves out a portion. Observed are roughly 15,000 clones, no singletons, with the top ten taking 23%. Treatment was busulfan-fludarabine conditioning, a marrow graft, and cyclophosphamide on days +3 and +4. Material: PBMCs, obtained 950 to 1,200 days after allogeneic stem cell transplant with posttransplant cyclophosphamide. Receptor source: a female patient aged 40-49 years who received an allogeneic stem cell transplant from a related donor, was CMV-positive, and had no GVHD. Some T cells may possibly be graft donor cells.

This clone is judged medium-sized. CDR3 sequence reads: CASSFTGGPVEQYF. The DNA of the CDR3 is TGTGCCAGCAGTTTTACGGGGGGGCCAGTCGAGCAGTACTTC. The chain uses TRBV27 and TRBJ2-7, with 8 bases fitting TRBD2. This CDR3 has 14 residues. Germline V gives CDR1 MNHEY, CDR2 SMNVEV (reference sequence). V shed 3 bases and J 6 bases; nucleotides not matched to a gene: 7.

This clone was seen at least ten times. The V and J genes are TRBV10-2 and TRBJ2-2; 9 bases map to TRBD1. The ends lost 6 bases at V and 6 bases at J; junction bases unmatched: 5. Germline V CDR1 and CDR2: WSHSY, SAAADI. The CDR3 loop spans 14 amino acids. CDR3: CASRGDRAAGELFF. Here the CDR3 DNA reads TGCGCCAGCAGGGGGGACAGGGCGGCCGGGGAGCTGTTTTTT.

At least ten counts were recorded for this clone. The rearrangement uses TRBV6-1 and TRBJ1-1, with D possibly TRBD1 on 5 matching bases. The CDR3 sequence is 11 residues long. V was pared by 10 bases and J by 1 base, with 7 bases between. Germline CDR1 reads MNHNS; CDR2 reads SASEGT. The CDR3 bases are TGTGCCACCACAGGGAACACTGAAGCTTTCTTT. It is translated as CATTGNTEAFF.

The rearrangement joins TRBV28 to TRBJ2-3; TRBD2 aligns across 10 bases. CDR3 length: 16 amino acids. V dropped 7 bases and J dropped 4; count of bases not matched to a gene: 11. Looked up from germline, CDR1 is MDHEN and CDR2 is SYDVKM. The CDR3 bases are TGTGCCAGCACCGCATGGAGCGGGGGGGTATCAGATACGCAGTATTTT. Protein sequence: CASTAWSGGVSDTQYF.

This clone showed up many times. Germline is not matched at one junction end, which may reflect a read error. The rearrangement uses TRBV5-4 and TRBJ2-7; perhaps TRBD2 as D (5 bases). Germline V lookup: CDR1 SGHNT, CDR2 YYREEE (reference sequence). CDR3 length: 13 amino acids. CDR3 bases: TGTGCCAGCAGTTTGGACTTATCCTACGAGCAGTACTTC. It specifies CASSLDLSYEQYF.

This clone was counted ten times or more. V is TRBV7-2 and J is TRBJ2-2, with 7 positions matching TRBD1. Germline V lookup: CDR1 SGHTA, CDR2 FQGNSA. The CDR3 is made up of 15 amino acids. The ends lost 5 bases at V and 3 bases at J; junction bases unmatched: 6. CDR3 amino acids: CASSRTTGYTGELFF. Here the CDR3 DNA reads TGTGCCAGCAGCCGAACGACAGGGTACACCGGGGAGCTGTTTTTT.

The chain carries TRBV7-9 and TRBJ2-1; TRBD2 matches 9 bases. The CDR3 loop spans 16 amino acids. The germline V gene has CDR1 SEHNR and CDR2 FQNEAQ (reference sequence). Trimming took 0 bases from V and 4 from J; bases not matched to a gene: 4. The CDR3 DNA follows: TGTGCCAGCAGCTTAGCGCTCGCGGGGGGGTACAATGAGCAGTTCTTC. Amino acids: CASSLALAGGYNEQFF.

The sample holds many counts of this clone. The chain combines TRBV7-2 with TRBJ2-5; TRBD1 matches 7 bases. CDR3 size: 15 residues. Germline V gene data show CDR1 as SGHTA and CDR2 as FQGNSA. The ends lost 0 bases at V and 5 bases at J; junction bases unmatched: 6. In DNA form, the CDR3 reads TGTGCCAGCAGCTTAGCGGGACAGCGGACGGAGACCCAGTACTTC. It specifies CASSLAGQRTETQYF.